The 11 T cell receptor beta chains below all came from one sample that was sequenced in a study of immune characterization of retroperitoneal liposarcoma. From the PCR reads, TCRdb called clonotypes with MiXCR, one entry per CDR3 protein. Of more than 9,000 distinct CDR3 sequences in the sample, 20% to 30% were seen once. Sequenced sample: blood. The receptors originated from a male donor with retroperitoneal liposarcoma.

This clonotype was observed a few times. The genes are TRBV27 and TRBJ2-1; 9 bases line up with TRBD1. TRBJ2-7 matches the DNA end more closely, so the J call is doubtful. CDR1 and CDR2 (germline): MNHEY, SMNVEV (reference sequence). The CDR3 sequence is 15 residues long. The CDR3, as DNA: TGTGCCAGCAGTTTCTCGACAGGGGGATCCTACGAGCAGTACTTC. Its protein is CASSFSTGGSYEQYF.

This clonotype has only a few counts. The chain has TRBV4-1 and TRBJ2-3; 10 nucleotides match TRBD2. Germline assignment: CDR1 MGHRA and CDR2 YSYEKL. Germline trimming cut 0 bases from V and 0 bases from J; bases unmatched to any gene: 9. CDR3 length equals 19 residues. CDR3 in DNA: TGCGCCAGCAGCCAAGATCGGCTAGCGGGGGCAATTAGCACAGATACGCAGTATTTT. Its translation is CASSQDRLAGAISTDTQYF.

There are many counts of this clonotype. The DNA for the CDR3 is TGTGCCAGCAGTTTCCGAGGTGAAAAACTGTTTTTT. Translating it yields CASSFRGEKLFF. V is TRBV12-3 or TRBV12-4 and J is TRBJ1-4; D gene ambiguous. Trimming removed 3 bases from V and 7 bases from J, with 6 bases in between. The CDR3 has 12 amino acids.

By proportion, this clonotype is medium-sized. The CDR3 reads CASSWGTGSAYGYTF. In DNA form, the CDR3 reads TGTGCCAGCAGTTGGGGAACAGGGTCGGCCTATGGCTACACCTTC. The V and J genes are TRBV6-1 and TRBJ1-2, with a weak D call TRBD1 (6 bases). Germline CDR1 MNHNS, CDR2 SASEGT. CDR3 length: 15 amino acids. V shed 5 bases and J shed 4 bases, with 17 bases lying between them.

The rearrangement joins TRBV12-3 or TRBV12-4 to TRBJ2-3; D is tentatively TRBD1 or TRBD2 (5 bases each). The CDR3 totals 15 residues. The V gene lost 4 bases and the J gene lost 4 bases, with 15 bases spanning the gap. As DNA, the CDR3 is TGTGCCAGCAGTTATGGGGGTGGCCCCCCAGATACGCAGTATTTT. Its protein is CASSYGGGPPDTQYF.

The V call is TRBV6-1, the J call TRBJ2-3; D tentatively fits TRBD1 or TRBD2 (5 bases each). The CDR3 totals 15 residues. Trimming shortened V by 2 bases and J by 3 bases, and 12 bases separated the two germline ends. Germline-derived CDR1 and CDR2 are MNHNS and SASEGT. The CDR3 DNA is TGTGCCAGCAGTGAACTGAAAGAGGGGACAGATACGCAGTATTTT. Its translation is CASSELKEGTDTQYF.

This clonotype came up many times. The chain uses TRBV7-2 and TRBJ2-1; unclear D gene. The germline V gene encodes CDR1 SGHTA and CDR2 FQGNSA. This CDR3 region has 14 residues. Trimming took off 1 base at V and 10 bases at J, with 14 bases between the two ends. The CDR3 protein is CASSLVSVYYEQFF. In nucleotides, the CDR3 is TGTGCCAGCAGCTTAGTTTCGGTGTACTACGAGCAGTTCTTC.

This clonotype was detected many times. The J gene is TRBJ2-5, the V gene TRBV11-3, with TRBD1 matching 7 bases. J lost 3 bases, V lost 6 bases, and 4 bases had no gene match. The germline gives CDR1 SGHNT, CDR2 YENEEA. CDR3 size: 13 residues. This CDR3 reads CASRPGTEETQYF. The CDR3 coding sequence is TGTGCCAGCAGGCCCGGGACAGAAGAGACCCAGTACTTC.

This clonotype was detected only a few times. V usage is TRBV6-6 and J usage is TRBJ2-5, with TRBD2 identical over 12 bases. The CDR3 runs to 15 residues. J lost 5 bases, V lost 2 bases, and 3 bases had no gene match. Germline assignment: CDR1 MNHNY and CDR2 SVGAGI (reference sequence). This CDR3 is CASSYLAGGPETQYF. CDR3 DNA sequence: TGTGCCAGCAGTTACCTAGCGGGGGGGCCGGAGACCCAGTACTTC.

This sequence joins TRBV27 and TRBJ1-4; D is unclear. The CDR3 runs 15 residues. Trimming removed 1 base at V and 3 bases at J, with 9 bases between. The germline gives CDR1 MNHEY, CDR2 SMNVEV (reference sequence). For the CDR3, the DNA is TGTGCCAGCAGTTTATACAGTCTCCCTAATGAAAAACTGTTTTTT. It specifies CASSLYSLPNEKLFF. The full variable domain, completed using reference TRBV27 and TRBJ1-4, is EAQVTQNPRYLITVTGKKLTVTCSQNMNHEYMSWYRQDPGLGLRQIYYSMNVEVTDKGDVPEGYKVSRKEKRNFPLILESPSPNQTSLYFCASSLYSLPNEKLFFGSGTQLSVL.

The chain has TRBV6-6 and TRBJ2-3; TRBD1 aligns across 7 bases. Germline V gene data show CDR1 as MNHNY and CDR2 as SVGAGI (reference sequence). This CDR3 has 16 amino acids. Trimming took 2 bases from V and 2 from J; bases not matched to a gene: 7. CDR3 DNA sequence: TGTGCCAGCAGTTACAGACCGGGACAGCCCACAGATACGCAGTATTTT. Its protein product is CASSYRPGQPTDTQYF.